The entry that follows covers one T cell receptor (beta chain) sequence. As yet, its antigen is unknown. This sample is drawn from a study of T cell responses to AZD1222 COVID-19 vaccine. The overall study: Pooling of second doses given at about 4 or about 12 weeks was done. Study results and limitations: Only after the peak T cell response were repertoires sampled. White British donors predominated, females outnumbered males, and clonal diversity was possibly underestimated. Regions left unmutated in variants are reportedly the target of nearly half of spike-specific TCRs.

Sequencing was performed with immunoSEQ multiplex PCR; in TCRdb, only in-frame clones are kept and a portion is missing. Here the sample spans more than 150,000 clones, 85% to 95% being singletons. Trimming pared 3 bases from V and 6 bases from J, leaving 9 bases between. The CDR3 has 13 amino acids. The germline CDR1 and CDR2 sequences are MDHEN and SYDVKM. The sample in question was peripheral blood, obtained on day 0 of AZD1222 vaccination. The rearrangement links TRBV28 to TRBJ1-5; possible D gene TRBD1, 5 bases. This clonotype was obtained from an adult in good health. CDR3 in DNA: TGTGCCAGCAGTTTCGGGGGAGTTCAGCCCCAGCATTTT. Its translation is CASSFGGVQPQHF.